This T cell receptor (beta chain) was retrieved from a study of cytomegalovirus exposure and HLA in healthy donors. The study sampled nominally healthy donors, though unrecorded immune exposures were likely. Remarks on this clone: Its antigen remains unknown.

Whole-study findings and limits: In vitro, a few CMV-associated chains proved specific for CMV antigens. TCR beta chains numbering 164 were designated cytomegalovirus-associated.

The primer mix had 60 Vbeta and 13 Jbeta primers. Libraries were prepared by immunoSEQ multiplex PCR; TCRdb keeps only in-frame clonotypes and omits some of them. The data hold some 95,000 clones, with under 75% observed a single time. The CDR3 is 12 residues long. Germline V gene lookup returns CDR1 MDHEN and CDR2 SYDVKM. Trimming shortened V by 1 base and J by 3 bases, and 3 bases separated the two germline ends. This receptor was taken from a female donor in good health and CMV-seronegative. The sample comprised PBMCs. The gene calls are TRBV28 and TRBJ2-5, with D hard to call. The CDR3 spells CASSLYKETQYF. The DNA for the CDR3 is TGTGCCAGCAGTTTATATAAAGAGACCCAGTACTTC.